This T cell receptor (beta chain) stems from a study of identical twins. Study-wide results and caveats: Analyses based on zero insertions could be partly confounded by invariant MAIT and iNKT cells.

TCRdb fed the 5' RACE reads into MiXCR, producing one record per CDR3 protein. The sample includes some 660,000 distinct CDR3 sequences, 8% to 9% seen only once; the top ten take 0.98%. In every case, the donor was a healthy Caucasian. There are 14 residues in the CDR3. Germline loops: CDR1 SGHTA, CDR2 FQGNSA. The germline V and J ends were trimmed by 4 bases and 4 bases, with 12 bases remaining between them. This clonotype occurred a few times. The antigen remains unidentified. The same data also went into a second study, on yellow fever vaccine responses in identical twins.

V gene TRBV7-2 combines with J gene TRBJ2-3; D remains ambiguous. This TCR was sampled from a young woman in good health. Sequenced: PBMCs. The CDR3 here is CASSSPEKSDTQYF. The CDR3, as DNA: TGTGCCAGCAGCTCTCCCGAAAAGTCAGATACGCAGTATTTT. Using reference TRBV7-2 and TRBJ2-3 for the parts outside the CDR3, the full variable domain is GAGVSQSPSNKVTEKGKDVELRCDPISGHTALYWYRQSLGQGLEFLIYFQGNSAPDKSGLPSDRFSAERTGGSVSTLTIQRTQQEDSAVYLCASSSPEKSDTQYFGPGTRLTVL.